Here is one T cell receptor beta chain with its context. Its antigen is undetermined. Relying on iRepertoire HTBI primers and Arm-PCR of CDR3 regions, the team built TCR beta libraries. TCRdb re-called the multiplex PCR reads with MiXCR, one entry per CDR3 protein. The sample holds about 340,000 distinct CDR3 sequences, around a fifth seen once. Time point given: persistent/refractory GD, antithyroid drugs over 5 years with positive TRAb. Extracted PBMC RNA gave rise to the TCR library. This specimen comes from a study of regulatory T cells in long-lasting Graves disease. CDR3 length: 13 residues. J lost 6 bases, V lost 5 bases, and 5 bases had no gene match. Germline assignment: CDR1 SEHNR and CDR2 FQNEAQ (reference sequence). Regarding the study as a whole: Persistent disease showed a preference for TRBV28, TRBJ1-2 and TRBJ2-5. The sample size was small, and this may have reduced accuracy. New patients shared fewer public clonotypes (over 900) than persistent patients did (roughly 2,500).

The receptor was derived from a female donor with Graves disease. The input for sequencing was peripheral blood mononuclear cells (PBMCs), taken when the disease was refractory, from a patient treated with antithyroid drugs. The chain is built from TRBV7-9 and TRBJ1-2, with 8 bases that match TRBD1. The CDR3 coding sequence is TGTGCCAGCAGCCGGCCAGGGGGCAATGGCTACACCTTC. Residues: CASSRPGGNGYTF.